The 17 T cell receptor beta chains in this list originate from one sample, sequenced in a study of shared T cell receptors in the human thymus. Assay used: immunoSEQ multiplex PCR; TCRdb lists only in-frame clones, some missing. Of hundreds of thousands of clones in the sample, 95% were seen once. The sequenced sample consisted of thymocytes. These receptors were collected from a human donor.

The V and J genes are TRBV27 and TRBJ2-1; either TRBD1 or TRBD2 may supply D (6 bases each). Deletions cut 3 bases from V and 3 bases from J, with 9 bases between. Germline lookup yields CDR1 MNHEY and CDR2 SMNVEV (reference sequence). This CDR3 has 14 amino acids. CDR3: CASSFRGHYNEQFF. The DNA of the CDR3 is TGTGCCAGCAGTTTCCGGGGGCACTACAATGAGCAGTTCTTC.

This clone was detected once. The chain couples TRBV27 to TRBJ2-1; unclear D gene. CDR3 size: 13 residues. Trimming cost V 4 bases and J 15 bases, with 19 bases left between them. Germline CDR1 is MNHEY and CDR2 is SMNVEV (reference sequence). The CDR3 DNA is TGTGCCAGCAGTTCCTCGACCTCAAAATATCGGTTCTTC. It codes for CASSSSTSKYRFF.

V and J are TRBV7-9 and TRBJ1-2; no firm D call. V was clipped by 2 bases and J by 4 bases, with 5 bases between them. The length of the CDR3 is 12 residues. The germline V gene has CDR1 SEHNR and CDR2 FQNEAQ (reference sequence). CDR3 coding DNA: TGTGCCAGCAGCTTACTCCTCTATGGCTACACCTTC. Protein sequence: CASSLLLYGYTF.

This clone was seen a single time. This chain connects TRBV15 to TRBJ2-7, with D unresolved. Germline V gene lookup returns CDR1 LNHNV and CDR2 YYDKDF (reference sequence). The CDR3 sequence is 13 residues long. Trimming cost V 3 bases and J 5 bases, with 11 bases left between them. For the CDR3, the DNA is TGTGCCACCAGCAGGACCCATGGGGACGAGCAGTACTTC. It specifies CATSRTHGDEQYF.

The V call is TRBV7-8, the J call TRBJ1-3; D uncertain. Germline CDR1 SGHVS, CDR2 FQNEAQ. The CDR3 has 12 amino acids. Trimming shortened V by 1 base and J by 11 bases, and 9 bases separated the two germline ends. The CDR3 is CASSLGLFSIYF. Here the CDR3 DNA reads TGTGCCAGCAGCTTAGGGCTTTTCTCCATATATTTT.

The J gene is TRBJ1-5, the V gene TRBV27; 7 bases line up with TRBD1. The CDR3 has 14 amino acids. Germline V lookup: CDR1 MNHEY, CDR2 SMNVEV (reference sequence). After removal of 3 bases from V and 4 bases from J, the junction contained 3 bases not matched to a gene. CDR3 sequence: CASSLGQSNQPQHF. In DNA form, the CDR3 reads TGTGCCAGCAGTTTGGGACAGTCTAATCAGCCCCAGCATTTT.

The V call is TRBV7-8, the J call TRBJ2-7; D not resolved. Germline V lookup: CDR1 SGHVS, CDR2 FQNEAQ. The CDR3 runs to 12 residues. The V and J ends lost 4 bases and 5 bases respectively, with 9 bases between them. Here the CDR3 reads CASSSSLDEQYF. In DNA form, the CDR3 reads TGTGCCAGCAGCTCTTCCCTAGACGAGCAGTACTTC.

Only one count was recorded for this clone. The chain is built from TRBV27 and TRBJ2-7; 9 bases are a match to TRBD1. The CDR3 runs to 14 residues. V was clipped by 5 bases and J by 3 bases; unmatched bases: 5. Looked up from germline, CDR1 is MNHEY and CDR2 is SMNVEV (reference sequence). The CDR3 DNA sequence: TGTGCCAGCAGTCCGGGGACAGGGTTCTACGAGCAGTACTTC. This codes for CASSPGTGFYEQYF.

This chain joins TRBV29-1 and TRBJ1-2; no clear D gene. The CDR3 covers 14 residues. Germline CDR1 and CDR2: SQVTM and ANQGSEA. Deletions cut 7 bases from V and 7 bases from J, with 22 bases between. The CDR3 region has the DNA TGCAGCGCCTGGACCATCTCCCCTTTAATTGGCTACACCTTC. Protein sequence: CSAWTISPLIGYTF.

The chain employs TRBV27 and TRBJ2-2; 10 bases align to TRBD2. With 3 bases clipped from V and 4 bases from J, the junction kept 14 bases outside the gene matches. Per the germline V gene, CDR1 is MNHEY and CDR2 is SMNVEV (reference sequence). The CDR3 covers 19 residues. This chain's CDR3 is CASSFIGLAGVMSTGELFF. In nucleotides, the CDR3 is TGTGCCAGCAGTTTTATAGGGCTAGCGGGAGTAATGTCCACCGGGGAGCTGTTTTTT.

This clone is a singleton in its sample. The CDR3 protein is CASSQRGAGEKLFF. Written as DNA, the CDR3 is TGTGCCAGCAGCCAACGGGGCGCGGGTGAAAAACTGTTTTTT. The chain combines TRBV14 with TRBJ1-4, with TRBD1 as a possible D gene (5 bases). Trimming removed 2 bases from V and 7 bases from J, with 11 bases in between. Germline V gives CDR1 SGHDN, CDR2 FVKESK. CDR3 length equals 14 residues.

CDR3 DNA: TGTGCCAGCAGTTTGGAGTACTCGGAGGGGGCTGGCACTGAAGCTTTCTTT. It yields the protein CASSLEYSEGAGTEAFF. The genes are TRBV28 and TRBJ1-1; 7 bases align to TRBD1. CDR3 length: 17 amino acids. V lost 3 bases and J lost 4; bases outside the gene matches: 14. Germline CDR1 MDHEN, CDR2 SYDVKM.

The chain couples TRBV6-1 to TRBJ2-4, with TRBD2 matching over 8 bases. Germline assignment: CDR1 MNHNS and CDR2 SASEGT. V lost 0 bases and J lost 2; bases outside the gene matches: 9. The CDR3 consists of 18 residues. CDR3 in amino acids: CASSEAREEWGTKNIQYF. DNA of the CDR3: TGTGCCAGCAGTGAAGCGCGGGAGGAGTGGGGAACCAAAAACATTCAGTACTTC.

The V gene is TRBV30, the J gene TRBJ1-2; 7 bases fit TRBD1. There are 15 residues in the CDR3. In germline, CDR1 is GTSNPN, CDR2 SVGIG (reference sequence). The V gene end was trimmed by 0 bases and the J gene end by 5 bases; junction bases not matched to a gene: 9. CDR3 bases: TGTGCCTGGAGTGTCTTGGACAGGCTTCTGTATGGCTACACCTTC. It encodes CAWSVLDRLLYGYTF. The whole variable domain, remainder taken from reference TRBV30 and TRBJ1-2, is SQTIHQWPATLVQPVGSPLSLECTVEGTSNPNLYWYRQAAGRGLQLLFYSVGIGQISSEVPQNLSASRPQDRQFILSSKKLLLSDSGFYLCAWSVLDRLLYGYTFGSGTRLTVV.

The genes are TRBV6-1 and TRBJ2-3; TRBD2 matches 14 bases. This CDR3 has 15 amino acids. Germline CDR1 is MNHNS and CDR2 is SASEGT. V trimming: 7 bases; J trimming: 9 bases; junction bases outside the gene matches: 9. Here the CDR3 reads CASNQGTSGRGTQYF. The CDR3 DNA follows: TGTGCCAGCAACCAAGGGACTAGCGGGAGAGGAACGCAGTATTTT.

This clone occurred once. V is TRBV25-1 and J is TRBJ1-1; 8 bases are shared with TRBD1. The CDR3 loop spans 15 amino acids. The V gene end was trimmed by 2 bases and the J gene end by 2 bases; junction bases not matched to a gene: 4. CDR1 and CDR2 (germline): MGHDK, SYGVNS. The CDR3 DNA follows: TGTGCCAGCAGTGAACGCAGGGGGCATAACACTGAAGCTTTCTTT. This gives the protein CASSERRGHNTEAFF.

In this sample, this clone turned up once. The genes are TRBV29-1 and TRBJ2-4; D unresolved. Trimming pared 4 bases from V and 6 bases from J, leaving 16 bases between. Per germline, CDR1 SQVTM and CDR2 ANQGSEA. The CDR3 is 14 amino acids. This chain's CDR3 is CSVGLGTTGNIQYF. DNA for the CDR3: TGCAGCGTTGGGCTAGGAACCACGGGAAACATTCAGTACTTC. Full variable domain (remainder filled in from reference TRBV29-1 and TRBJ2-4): SAVISQKPSRDICQRGTSLTIQCQVDSQVTMMFWYRQQPGQSLTLIATANQGSEATYESGFVIDKFPISRPNLTFSTLTVSNMSPEDSSIYLCSVGLGTTGNIQYFGAGTRLSVL.